Sequencing of this T cell receptor (beta chain) was carried out in a study of cytomegalovirus exposure and HLA in healthy donors. Whole-study context: Earlier sequencing of some 190 million T cells yielded approximately 120 million unique TCR beta sequences.

This clone was observed a few times. V was clipped by 2 bases and J by 11 bases, with 12 bases between them. Germline CDR1 SEHNR, CDR2 FQNEAQ (reference sequence). This CDR3 region has 12 residues. PCR employed 60 Vbeta and 13 Jbeta primers. Profiled with immunoSEQ multiplex PCR; TCRdb holds only in-frame clones, not every one. Found here are some 140,000 clones, around 63% of them singletons; the top ten hold about 1.5%. The TCR originated in a human donor in good health. The chain employs TRBV7-9 and TRBJ1-1; D unresolved. The sample was PBMCs. CDR3 coding DNA: TGTGCCAGCAGCTTAACTTACCAAAAGGCTTTCTTT. Translating it yields CASSLTYQKAFF.